One sample yielded the 15 T cell receptor beta chains listed below, sequenced in a study of neoadjuvant anti-PD-1 for oral cavity cancer listed by TCRdb under 2021. Library prep was done by the immunoSEQ multiplex PCR assay. TCRdb's version of the immuneACCESS table is confined to in-frame rearrangements and falls short of the full clone set. An unresolved V gene accounts for under half of the shortfall where checked; the remainder is of unknown origin. Within this sample are about 14,000 clones, with approximately 77% of them counted one time only. The ten largest clones take up more than 2% of the sample. This specimen's time point label, interpreted: after neoadjuvant nivolumab, at surgical resection. Sequenced here: PBMCs, sampled after nivolumab (anti-PD-1) treatment. These receptors all come from a person aged 40 to 85 with oral cavity squamous cell carcinoma.

This sequence joins TRBV11-2 and TRBJ1-2; D ambiguous. The CDR3 totals 13 residues. The germline gives CDR1 SGHAT, CDR2 FQNNGV. Trimming took 0 bases from V and 13 from J, leaving 15 bases between them. CDR3 bases: TGTGCCAGCAGCTTAGATCGGGCAGAAAACTGCACCTTC. Its translation: CASSLDRAENCTF.

There are a few counts of this clone. The chain couples TRBV27 to TRBJ2-7; 8 nucleotides align to TRBD1. Germline V gene sequence: CDR1 MNHEY, CDR2 SMNVEV (reference sequence). After removal of 5 bases from V and 3 bases from J, the junction contained 9 bases not matched to a gene. CDR3 length: 15 amino acids. CDR3 protein: CASSQTGGLLYEQYF. The CDR3, as DNA: TGTGCCAGCAGTCAAACAGGGGGTTTACTCTACGAGCAGTACTTC.

CDR3 nucleotide sequence: TGTGCCAGCAGCTCCCGGACAGGGGGCGATCAGCCCCAGCATTTT. It codes for CASSSRTGGDQPQHF. This chain connects TRBV6-5 to TRBJ1-5; 11 nucleotides line up with TRBD1. Trimming cost V 6 bases and J 5 bases; bases outside gene matches: 6. Germline-derived CDR1 and CDR2 are MNHEY and SVGAGI. This CDR3 comprises 15 residues.

The chain joins TRBV19 to TRBJ2-4, with TRBD2 as a possible D gene (6 bases). The CDR3 totals 16 residues. The germline V gene encodes CDR1 LNHDA and CDR2 SQIVND (reference sequence). The germline V and J ends were trimmed by 3 bases and 0 bases, with 12 bases remaining between them. The CDR3 sequence is CASSMGGRLAKNIQYF. CDR3 nucleotides: TGTGCCAGTAGTATGGGGGGTAGGTTAGCCAAAAACATTCAGTACTTC. The full variable domain, rest sourced from reference TRBV19 and TRBJ2-4, is DGGITQSPKYLFRKEGQNVTLSCEQNLNHDAMYWYRQDPGQGLRLIYYSQIVNDFQKGDIAEGYSVSREKKESFPLTVTSAQKNPTAFYLCASSMGGRLAKNIQYFGAGTRLSVL.

Here the CDR3 reads CATGGRQETQYF. CDR3 sequence (DNA): TGTGCCACCGGAGGACGGCAAGAGACCCAGTACTTC. The chain has TRBV7-9 and TRBJ2-5, with a tentative D call TRBD2 (5 bases). V was trimmed by 10 bases and J by 2 bases, leaving 11 bases between them. Germline CDR1 reads SEHNR; CDR2 reads FQNEAQ (reference sequence). This CDR3 region has 12 residues.

V is TRBV27 and J is TRBJ1-4, with no clear D. Between the trimmed V and J ends, which lost 6 bases and 11 bases, there was a span of 16 bases. The CDR3 loop spans 13 amino acids. In germline, CDR1 is MNHEY, CDR2 SMNVEV (reference sequence). CDR3: CASSPKSARKLFF. CDR3 DNA: TGTGCCAGCAGCCCTAAATCCGCCCGGAAACTGTTTTTT.

There are a few counts of this clone. The DNA of the CDR3 is TGTGCCAGCATTCGAGGGGCTGAGGAAAAACTGTTTTTT. Translation: CASIRGAEEKLFF. This chain joins TRBV7-9 and TRBJ1-4; perhaps TRBD1 as D (5 bases). This CDR3 has 13 amino acids. Germline V gene sequence: CDR1 SEHNR, CDR2 FQNEAQ (reference sequence). Trimming left V 7 bases short and J 8 bases short, with 14 bases between. The full variable domain, its missing parts supplied by reference TRBV7-9 and TRBJ1-4, is DTGVSQNPRHKITKRGQNVTFRCDPISEHNRLYWYRQTLGQGPEFLTYFQNEAQLEKSRLLSDRFSAERPKGSFSTLEIQRTEQGDSAMYLCASIRGAEEKLFFGSGTQLSVL.

The CDR3 spells CASSYQVAGANVLTF. The DNA for the CDR3 is TGTGCCAGCAGTTACCAGGTAGCTGGGGCCAACGTCCTGACTTTC. The chain links TRBV6-5 to TRBJ2-6; D remains ambiguous. Trimming cost V 2 bases and J 2 bases, with 7 bases left between them. Germline V gene lookup returns CDR1 MNHEY and CDR2 SVGAGI. CDR3 length: 15 amino acids.

The chain recombines TRBV30 with TRBJ2-5; 9 nucleotides line up with TRBD2. Germline CDR1 is GTSNPN and CDR2 is SVGIG (reference sequence). The CDR3 has 13 amino acids. J lost 7 bases, V lost 1 base, and 4 bases had no gene match. Here the CDR3 reads CAWSAAGGATQYF. In DNA form, the CDR3 reads TGTGCCTGGAGTGCAGCGGGGGGTGCGACCCAGTACTTC.

The genes are TRBV7-8 and TRBJ2-2, with D possibly matching TRBD2 (5 bases). Germline V gene sequence: CDR1 SGHVS, CDR2 FQNEAQ. V gave up 5 bases and J gave up 7 bases, with 8 bases separating them. CDR3 length: 12 amino acids. The CDR3 bases are TGTGCCAGCAGCCGTCGGGACGGGGAGCTGTTTTTT. It translates to CASSRRDGELFF.

The chain's CDR3 is CAWNRGYGYTF. The CDR3 region has the DNA TGTGCCTGGAACAGGGGCTATGGCTACACCTTC. V is TRBV30 and J is TRBJ1-2; 7 nucleotides line up with TRBD1. Germline V gene data show CDR1 as GTSNPN and CDR2 as SVGIG (reference sequence). The junction had 0 bases not matched to a gene; V was cut back by 4 bases and J by 4 bases. The CDR3 consists of 11 residues.

The chain joins TRBV4-1 to TRBJ1-5; D is unclear. Trimming took off 4 bases at V and 3 bases at J, with 13 bases between the two ends. Looked up from germline, CDR1 is MGHRA and CDR2 is YSYEKL. The CDR3 runs to 15 residues. The CDR3: CASSPQWGPNQPQHF. The CDR3 nucleotides are TGCGCCAGCAGCCCCCAGTGGGGTCCCAATCAGCCCCAGCATTTT.

This clone was counted a few times. The chain is built from TRBV5-1 and TRBJ2-2; D unresolved. The CDR3 sequence is 15 residues long. V lost 4 bases to trimming and J lost 6 bases, with 16 bases between them. Germline CDR1 and CDR2: SGHRS and YFSETQ. The CDR3 loop reads CASSPRTRSAGELFF. CDR3 nucleotides: TGCGCCAGCAGCCCCAGGACCCGTTCGGCCGGGGAGCTGTTTTTT.

The chain is built from TRBV10-1 and TRBJ2-2; no definite D call. The CDR3 extends over 14 amino acids. The V gene's germline CDR1 is WNHNN and CDR2 SYGVQD (reference sequence). The germline V and J ends were trimmed by 1 base and 5 bases, with 8 bases remaining between them. As DNA, the CDR3 is TGCGCCAGCAGTGAGTTCTGGTTAACCGGGGAGCTGTTTTTT. Translating it yields CASSEFWLTGELFF.

CDR3 protein: CASSFWRIETQYF. The CDR3 region has the DNA TGCGCCAGCAGCTTCTGGAGGATAGAGACCCAGTACTTC. The V call is TRBV5-1, the J call TRBJ2-5; D may be TRBD2 (5 bases). V lost 2 bases and J lost 4, with 9 bases in between. CDR3 length: 13 residues. Germline CDR1 is SGHRS and CDR2 is YFSETQ.